This T cell receptor (beta chain) was sequenced in a study of T cells in Graves' hyperthyroidism and ophthalmopathy. Study observations and caveats: Progression to ophthalmopathy was predicted a median of 6.5 months early. Researchers found most expanded thyroid clonotypes above 0.001 in blood as well.

Losses at the gene ends were 4 bases for V and 8 bases for J; bases not matched to a gene: 9. Per germline, CDR1 SEHNR and CDR2 FQNEAQ (reference sequence). CDR3 size: 17 residues. Subjects aged 18 to 65 presented with newly diagnosed hyperthyroidism of less than 2 months' duration. PBMCs came from 7.5 to 10 ml fresh peripheral blood. In its sample, this clonotype was seen many times. Its antigen remains unknown. Regions amplified from RNA transcripts were the TCR beta CDR3 regions. In the first-round RT-PCR of the TCR CDR3, the HTBI primer set was used. TCRdb fed the multiplex PCR reads into MiXCR, producing one record per CDR3 protein. The sample includes over 200,000 distinct CDR3 sequences, around 19% of them seen just once.

Source material: blood. The chain recombines TRBV7-9 with TRBJ2-1; 15 nucleotides line up with TRBD2. This clonotype originated in a man aged 40-49 years with Graves' hyperthyroidism. CDR3 bases: TGTGCCAGCAGCTCCGGACTAGCGGGGGGGAGGGGGCATGAGCAGTTCTTC. Residues: CASSSGLAGGRGHEQFF.